The 20 T cell receptor beta chains below all came from one sample that was sequenced in a study of neurological immune-mediated disorders. TCRdb passed the 5' RACE reads through MiXCR, listing each CDR3 protein once. This table has 50,000 to 75,000 distinct CDR3 sequences, roughly 13% appearing once. Sequenced input: PBMCs. These receptors all come from a woman in her fifties or sixties with HTLV-1-associated myelopathy (HAM/TSP).

Many counts were recorded for this clonotype. This sequence joins TRBV5-1 and TRBJ2-2; 10 bases are a match to TRBD2. Trimming cost V 3 bases and J 5 bases; bases outside gene matches: 4. The CDR3 spans 15 residues. Looked up from germline, CDR1 is SGHRS and CDR2 is YFSETQ. The CDR3 nucleotides read TGCGCCAGCAGCTCCGGGACTAGCGTTACCGGGGAGCTGTTTTTT. Encoded protein: CASSSGTSVTGELFF.

This clonotype was seen at least ten times. The chain recombines TRBV20-1 with TRBJ1-1; D unresolved. This CDR3 spans 12 amino acids. The ends were cut back, 5 bases at V and 0 bases at J, with 7 bases in the middle. CDR1 DFQATT and CDR2 SNEGSKA come from the germline V gene (reference sequence). In DNA form, the CDR3 reads TGCAGTGCTTTTACCCTGAACACTGAAGCTTTCTTT. It is translated as CSAFTLNTEAFF.

There are many counts of this clonotype. The chain links TRBV12-3 or TRBV12-4 to TRBJ2-3; 7 bases are shared with TRBD1. The V segment lost 7 bases and the J segment 6 bases; nucleotides outside the gene matches: 4. This CDR3 has 12 residues. CDR3 loop: CASNNRGDTQYF. DNA of the CDR3: TGTGCCAGCAACAACAGGGGTGATACGCAGTATTTT.

This clonotype was counted ten times or more. The chain is built from TRBV2 and TRBJ1-2; 7 bases agree with TRBD1. The CDR3 loop spans 13 amino acids. Trimming cost V 8 bases and J 1 base; bases outside gene matches: 4. Per the germline V gene, CDR1 is SNHLY and CDR2 is FYNNEI. This CDR3 is CASGDSFNYGYTF. The CDR3, as DNA: TGTGCCAGCGGGGACAGCTTTAACTATGGCTACACCTTC.

This clonotype was recorded many times. An end of the junction does not agree with germline; a read error may underlie this. V usage is TRBV2 and J usage is TRBJ2-2; TRBD2 aligns across 7 bases. The germline V gene encodes CDR1 SNHLY and CDR2 FYNNEI. The CDR3 sequence is 15 residues long. CDR3 DNA sequence: TGTGCCAGCACCGGAGGGAGGGGAGGCACCGGGAAGCTGTTTTTT. Its protein product is CASTGGRGGTGKLFF.

This clonotype was detected many times. This chain uses TRBV2 with TRBJ2-7, with 8 bases lining up with TRBD2. V lost 8 bases and J lost 3; bases outside the gene matches: 12. This CDR3 is built from 15 residues. The germline CDR1 and CDR2 sequences are SNHLY and FYNNEI. CDR3 region: CASRGGSGSGYEQYF. DNA for the CDR3: TGTGCCAGCCGAGGGGGGAGCGGGAGTGGCTACGAGCAGTACTTC.

This clonotype was found many times. The chain has TRBV5-1 and TRBJ2-7; 7 bases map to TRBD2. The junction had 9 bases not matched to a gene; V was cut back by 0 bases and J by 0 bases. CDR1 SGHRS and CDR2 YFSETQ come from the germline V gene. CDR3 length equals 17 residues. Written as DNA, the CDR3 is TGCGCCAGCAGCTTGGGTAGGAGTCGCGGGAGCTCCTACGAGCAGTACTTC. This codes for CASSLGRSRGSSYEQYF.

At least ten counts were recorded for this clonotype. The V gene is TRBV6-5, the J gene TRBJ2-2, with 7 nucleotides matching TRBD2. J was trimmed by 7 bases and V by 2 bases; bases with no gene match: 7. The germline V gene encodes CDR1 MNHEY and CDR2 SVGAGI. This CDR3 has 15 residues. CDR3 amino acids: CASSYRGEPGGELFF. CDR3 sequence (DNA): TGTGCCAGCAGTTACCGGGGGGAGCCTGGCGGGGAGCTGTTTTTT.

The chain is built from TRBV10-2 and TRBJ2-2; possibly TRBD1 for D (5 bases). V was clipped by 8 bases and J by 8 bases, with 9 bases between them. CDR1 and CDR2 (germline): WSHSY, SAAADI. The length of the CDR3 is 11 residues. This CDR3 reads CASGGAGELFF. CDR3 in DNA: TGCGCCAGCGGTGGGGCAGGGGAGCTGTTTTTT.

This clonotype has at least ten counts. The chain recombines TRBV7-9 with TRBJ2-5; 12 positions agree with TRBD2. The CDR3 runs 16 residues. The V and J ends lost 4 bases and 2 bases, in that order; junction bases with no gene match: 5. Per germline, CDR1 SEHNR and CDR2 FQNEAQ (reference sequence). CDR3 in DNA: TGTGCCAGCAGCTCAGGGGGACTAGCGGGTCAAGAGACCCAGTACTTC. Amino acid sequence: CASSSGGLAGQETQYF.

This clonotype was detected many times. V and J are TRBV20-1 and TRBJ2-3; D unclear. Between the trimmed V and J ends, which lost 2 bases and 0 bases, there was a span of 9 bases. Per germline, CDR1 DFQATT and CDR2 SNEGSKA (reference sequence). CDR3 size: 14 residues. The CDR3, as DNA: TGCAGTGCTAGAATGGCATTAAGCACAGATACGCAGTATTTT. Encoded protein: CSARMALSTDTQYF.

This clonotype was detected many times. The chain employs TRBV4-2 and TRBJ2-1; TRBD2 matches at 8 bases. The CDR3 covers 16 residues. The J segment lost 5 bases and the V segment lost 4 bases, leaving 10 bases of the junction unmatched. From germline, CDR1 is LGHNA and CDR2 YNFKEQ. In DNA, the CDR3 is TGTGCCAGCAGCCTCACCGAGCGGGAGACCAACAATGAGCAGTTCTTC. Its translation is CASSLTERETNNEQFF.

This clonotype was counted ten times or more. A read error may produce the germline difference seen at one junction end. The rearrangement uses TRBV2 and TRBJ2-1; 12 bases are a match to TRBD2. In germline, CDR1 is SNHLY, CDR2 FYNNEI. The length of the CDR3 is 15 residues. CDR3 in amino acids: CVSSTRTSGTVEQFF. In nucleotides, the CDR3 is TGTGTCAGCAGTACAAGGACTAGCGGGACTGTTGAGCAGTTCTTC.

This clonotype appeared many times. This chain links TRBV20-1 with TRBJ1-3; a possible D gene is TRBD1 (6 bases). Germline V gene lookup returns CDR1 DFQATT and CDR2 SNEGSKA (reference sequence). The CDR3 spans 15 residues. V lost 3 bases, J lost 1 base, and 13 bases lay in between. CDR3 protein: CSAREQGYSGNTIYF. Written as DNA, the CDR3 is TGCAGTGCTAGGGAACAGGGATATTCTGGAAACACCATATATTTT.

This clonotype was counted at least ten times. The J gene is TRBJ2-7, the V gene TRBV20-1; a possible D gene is TRBD2 (5 bases). This CDR3 has 16 residues. V lost 4 bases, J lost 0 bases, and 19 bases lay in between. Germline loops: CDR1 DFQATT, CDR2 SNEGSKA (reference sequence). The CDR3 sequence is CSAIKPTSGISYEQYF. DNA of the CDR3: TGCAGTGCTATCAAGCCCACCAGCGGCATCTCCTACGAGCAGTACTTC.

V usage is TRBV30 and J usage is TRBJ1-2; 7 bases agree with TRBD1. The germline CDR1 and CDR2 sequences are GTSNPN and SVGIG (reference sequence). J lost 3 bases, V lost 5 bases, and 0 bases had no gene match. This CDR3 has 11 residues. CDR3 residues: CAWGQDYGYTF. The DNA for the CDR3 is TGTGCCTGGGGACAGGACTATGGCTACACCTTC.

The V call is TRBV12-5, the J call TRBJ2-4, with 9 bases identical to TRBD1. The trim removed 8 bases at V and 6 bases at J, leaving 5 bases unmatched. The V gene's germline CDR1 is LGHNT and CDR2 FRNRAP. CDR3 length: 13 residues. The CDR3, as DNA: TGTGCTAGTTTCCCGGGACAGGGAAACATTCAGTACTTC. Protein product: CASFPGQGNIQYF.

The rearrangement links TRBV6-6 to TRBJ2-7; 12 bases fit TRBD1. The CDR3 is 16 residues long. V was clipped by 6 bases and J by 2 bases; unmatched bases: 8. Looked up from germline, CDR1 is MNHNY and CDR2 is SVGAGI (reference sequence). The CDR3 reads CASSTAGTGGAYEQYF. The CDR3 DNA reads TGTGCCAGCAGCACAGCCGGGACAGGGGGCGCCTACGAGCAGTACTTC.

At least ten counts were recorded for this clonotype. The chain recombines TRBV7-2 with TRBJ2-3; 8 bases match TRBD2. V lost 5 bases, J lost 4 bases, and 14 bases stayed unmatched. The germline gives CDR1 SGHTA, CDR2 FQGNSA. The CDR3 runs 17 residues. CDR3 coding DNA: TGTGCCAGCAGCGCCAGGGGAGGCGGGAGGCCATCAGATACGCAGTATTTT. It encodes CASSARGGGRPSDTQYF.

This clonotype was counted at least ten times. This chain links TRBV27 with TRBJ1-2; no clear D gene. The CDR3 spans 14 residues. Trimming left V 0 bases short and J 2 bases short, with 7 bases between. The germline V gene has CDR1 MNHEY and CDR2 SMNVEV (reference sequence). The CDR3: CASSLSWENYGYTF. The DNA of the CDR3 is TGTGCCAGCAGTTTATCGTGGGAGAACTATGGCTACACCTTC.